This T cell receptor (beta chain) was captured by sequencing in a study of blood T cell repertoires in COVID-19. Study details: Donors in the United States, Italy and Spain gave samples during acute or convalescent COVID-19. Sample material is recorded as cDNA or gDNA derived from T cells, B-cell-depleted T cells, or PBMCs.

Recruitment covered about 25 US areas and drew participants whose ages spanned about 18 to 100 years. Donors were grouped by their self-reported clinical history. The data were produced by immunoSEQ multiplex PCR, yet TCRdb's version contains in-frame clones alone and is incomplete. The table lists 200,000 to 250,000 clones, 80% of them singletons, with 6% to 7.5% in the top ten. This CDR3 comprises 16 residues. Germline CDR1 LGHDT, CDR2 YNNKEL (reference sequence). The V and J ends lost 4 bases and 4 bases respectively, with 16 bases between them. This clonotype was sampled from a woman aged 40 to 49 with acute COVID-19. The sequenced sample was PBMCs or T cells enriched from blood (not recorded which). The chain recombines TRBV3-1 (or the pseudogene TRBV3-2) with TRBJ2-2; D might be TRBD2 (5 bases). The CDR3 DNA reads as TGTGCCAGCAGCCCCCAAAACCCTCGGGGCACCGGGGAGCTGTTTTTT. As protein: CASSPQNPRGTGELFF.